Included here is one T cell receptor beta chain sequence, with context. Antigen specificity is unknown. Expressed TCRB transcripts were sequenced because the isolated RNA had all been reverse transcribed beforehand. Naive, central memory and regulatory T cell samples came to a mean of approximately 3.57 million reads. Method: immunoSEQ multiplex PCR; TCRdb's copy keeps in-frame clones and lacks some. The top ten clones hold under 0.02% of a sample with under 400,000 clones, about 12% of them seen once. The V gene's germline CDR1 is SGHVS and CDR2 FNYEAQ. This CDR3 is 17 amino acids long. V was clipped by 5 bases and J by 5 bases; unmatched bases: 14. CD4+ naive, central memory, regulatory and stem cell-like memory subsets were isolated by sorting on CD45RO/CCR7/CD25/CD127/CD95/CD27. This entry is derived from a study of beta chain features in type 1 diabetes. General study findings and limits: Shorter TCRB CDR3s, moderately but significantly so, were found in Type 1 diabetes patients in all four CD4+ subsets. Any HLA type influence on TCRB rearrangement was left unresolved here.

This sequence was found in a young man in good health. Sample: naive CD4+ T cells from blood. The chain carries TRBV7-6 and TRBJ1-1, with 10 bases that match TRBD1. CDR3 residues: CASSRHRDRGRVTEAFF. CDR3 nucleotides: TGTGCCAGCAGCCGTCACCGGGACAGGGGCAGGGTGACTGAAGCTTTCTTT. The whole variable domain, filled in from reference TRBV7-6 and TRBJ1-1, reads GAGVSQSPRYKVTKRGQDVALRCDPISGHVSLYWYRQALGQGPEFLTYFNYEAQQDKSGLPNDRFSAERPEGSISTLTIQRTEQRDSAMYRCASSRHRDRGRVTEAFFGQGTRLTVV.